This T cell receptor (beta chain) was documented in a study of blood T cell repertoires in COVID-19. Across the whole study: The United States, Italy and Spain supplied acute and convalescent COVID-19 samples. Sources were T cells, B-cell-depleted T cells, or PBMCs; the material itself was cDNA or gDNA.

Trimming took off 6 bases at V and 0 bases at J, with 12 bases between the two ends. Germline V CDR1 and CDR2: SNHLY, FYNNEI. The CDR3 is 15 residues long. Per the study methods: Reference gene primer amplification gave nucleated cell count estimates. Here immunoSEQ multiplex PCR was the method, and the copy in TCRdb shows in-frame clones only, minus some. The V and J calls and clone size were taken over from that table, and D and trimming were inferred from the DNA. The table includes hundreds of thousands of clones, 85% to 90% detected once. The chain recombines TRBV2 with TRBJ1-3; possibly TRBD1 for D (5 bases). The specimen sequenced was peripheral blood. This TCR derives from a man aged 65 to 85 with acute or convalescent COVID-19. The CDR3: CASRTTADSGNTIYF. CDR3 coding DNA: TGTGCCAGCAGAACGACAGCCGACTCTGGAAACACCATATATTTT.